The 9 T cell receptor beta chains below come from one sample, sequenced in a study of blood T cells in healthy people across ages. Alongside a J-beta primer mix, a sample-barcoded 5' primer served in a second PCR lasting about 7 to 12 cycles. MiXCR was run by TCRdb on the 5' RACE reads, yielding one entry per CDR3 protein. The table includes about 1.4 million distinct CDR3 sequences, roughly 64% detected once. The sample taken for sequencing was blood. These receptors originate from a man aged 18 to 29 in good health.

This clonotype was detected ten times or more. The V gene is TRBV6-6, the J gene TRBJ2-6; 8 bases are shared with TRBD1. V was clipped by 5 bases and J by 2 bases; unmatched bases: 2. Germline values: CDR1 MNHNY, CDR2 SVGAGI (reference sequence). The CDR3 length is 15 residues. CDR3 residues: CASSPTGAGANVLTF. The CDR3 bases are TGTGCCAGCAGTCCGACAGGGGCTGGGGCCAACGTCCTGACTTTC.

The chain couples TRBV18 to TRBJ2-1; perhaps TRBD1 as D (5 bases). The V gene's germline CDR1 is KGHSH and CDR2 LQKENI. The V end was cut by 1 base, the J end by 10 bases, with 11 bases between. The CDR3 is 13 amino acids. The CDR3 spells CASSPQGSYEQFF. The CDR3 DNA reads as TGTGCCAGCTCACCACAGGGGTCCTACGAGCAGTTCTTC.

The count of this clonotype is one. The V and J genes are TRBV7-9 and TRBJ1-1; D remains ambiguous. Germline V gives CDR1 SEHNR, CDR2 FQNEAQ (reference sequence). Trimming removed 6 bases from V and 6 bases from J, with 14 bases in between. The CDR3 length is 13 residues. The CDR3 DNA sequence: TGTGCCAGCAGTCTGACTGCGGGAGCTGAAGCTTTCTTT. This sequence encodes CASSLTAGAEAFF.

The chain is built from TRBV2 and TRBJ2-1; D is perhaps TRBD1 (5 bases). The germline CDR1 and CDR2 sequences are SNHLY and FYNNEI. V lost 3 bases and J lost 7, with 13 bases in between. The CDR3 is made up of 14 amino acids. CDR3 bases: TGTGCCAGCAGTGACAGGGATTTGAGGAATGAGCAGTTCTTC. It is translated as CASSDRDLRNEQFF.

V usage is TRBV10-3 and J usage is TRBJ2-5; tentatively, D is TRBD1 (5 bases). The CDR3 consists of 16 residues. Germline lookup yields CDR1 ENHRY and CDR2 SYGVKD. Trimming removed 1 base at V and 0 bases at J, with 12 bases between. CDR3 in amino acids: CAISEWVGRDQETQYF. CDR3 sequence (DNA): TGTGCCATCAGTGAGTGGGTTGGCAGGGACCAAGAGACCCAGTACTTC.

V gene TRBV25-1 combines with J gene TRBJ1-1; D unclear. Germline-derived CDR1 and CDR2 are MGHDK and SYGVNS. Between the trimmed V and J ends, which lost 0 bases and 0 bases, there was a span of 8 bases. The CDR3 consists of 15 residues. CDR3 loop: CASSEYDMLNTEAFF. The DNA of the CDR3 is TGTGCCAGCAGTGAATACGACATGCTGAACACTGAAGCTTTCTTT.

This clonotype was observed a single time. V usage is TRBV7-9 and J usage is TRBJ2-7; unclear D gene. Deletions cut 7 bases from V and 5 bases from J, with 18 bases between. Looked up from germline, CDR1 is SEHNR and CDR2 is FQNEAQ (reference sequence). The CDR3 totals 14 residues. CDR3 in amino acids: CASIPVADRDEQYF. The CDR3 nucleotides read TGTGCCAGCATCCCGGTGGCAGACCGGGACGAGCAGTACTTC.

The chain is built from TRBV20-1 and TRBJ1-1; unclear D gene. Germline CDR1 is DFQATT and CDR2 is SNEGSKA (reference sequence). This CDR3 region has 12 residues. Deletions cut 0 bases from V and 9 bases from J, with 11 bases between. The CDR3 sequence is CSARERRSKAFF. As DNA, the CDR3 is TGCAGTGCTAGAGAACGTAGGAGCAAAGCTTTCTTT.

This chain connects TRBV20-1 to TRBJ1-2; 8 bases map to TRBD1. CDR1 and CDR2 from the germline V gene are DFQATT and SNEGSKA (reference sequence). Germline trimming cut 0 bases from V and 3 bases from J; bases unmatched to any gene: 9. This CDR3 comprises 16 residues. CDR3 region: CSARDFGQGFDYGYTF. In DNA, the CDR3 is TGCAGTGCTAGAGATTTCGGACAGGGTTTTGACTATGGCTACACCTTC.